Shown below are 31 T cell receptor beta chains from a single sample sequenced in a study of low-dose radiotherapy and immunotherapy resistance in tumors. First-strand cDNA relied on TRAV- and TRBV-specific primers spanning alpha and beta chains. The authors amplified TCRs for 20 to 25 PCR cycles with a constant-region primer and a V-primer adapter. TCRdb reanalysed the reads using MiXCR and keeps one entry per CDR3 protein. The sample contains some 11,000 distinct CDR3 sequences, roughly half of which appear only once. Receptors originate from a human donor with advanced metastatic prostate, ovarian, gallbladder or colorectal cancer (not recorded which). This table probably holds off-target reads from a library built for another chain.

The sample holds one count of this clonotype. This chain links TRBV11-2 with TRBJ2-7; 7 bases fit TRBD1. The CDR3 totals 15 residues. Germline V lookup: CDR1 SGHAT, CDR2 FQNNGV. Losses at the gene ends were 0 bases for V and 2 bases for J; bases not matched to a gene: 4. The CDR3 nucleotides read TGTGCCAGCAGCTTAGACGGACAGGCAACCTACGAGCAGTACTTC. It encodes CASSLDGQATYEQYF.

This clonotype showed up just a few times. J is TRBJ2-5 and V is TRBV12-3 or TRBV12-4; 9 positions agree with TRBD2. CDR3 size: 14 residues. With V trimmed by 6 bases and J by 2 bases, 4 bases remained unmatched. CDR3 region: CASSRGGAQETQYF. The CDR3 DNA reads TGTGCCAGCAGCCGCGGGGGGGCTCAAGAGACCCAGTACTTC.

CDR3 bases: TGTGCCAGCAGCTTGGATGGTAGCAATCAGCCCCAGCATTTT. Amino acids: CASSLDGSNQPQHF. This chain joins TRBV5-6 and TRBJ1-5; D remains ambiguous. Germline V gives CDR1 SGHDT, CDR2 YYEEEE. CDR3 length: 14 amino acids. Trimming removed 0 bases from V and 0 bases from J, with 4 bases in between.

The chain links TRBV18 to TRBJ1-5; TRBD1 matches 8 bases. The V gene end was trimmed by 0 bases and the J gene end by 1 base; junction bases not matched to a gene: 11. CDR1 is KGHSH and CDR2 is LQKENI in the germline V gene. This CDR3 has 19 amino acids. The CDR3 bases are TGTGCCAGCTCACCACCGCCTGGGCAGGGGGCAGTAAGCAATCAGCCCCAGCATTTT. Its translation is CASSPPPGQGAVSNQPQHF.

The chain carries TRBV29-1 and TRBJ1-1; possible D gene TRBD1, 6 bases. The CDR3 is made up of 13 amino acids. The germline CDR1 and CDR2 sequences are SQVTM and ANQGSEA. V shed 5 bases and J shed 0 bases, with 10 bases lying between them. DNA of the CDR3: TGCAGCGTTCGGGGGCAGATGAACACTGAAGCTTTCTTT. It codes for CSVRGQMNTEAFF.

This clonotype has only a few counts. This chain links TRBV5-6 with TRBJ1-2, with 8 bases aligning to TRBD1. The V gene's germline CDR1 is SGHDT and CDR2 YYEEEE. The CDR3 runs 16 residues. J lost 5 bases, V lost 4 bases, and 13 bases had no gene match. Here the CDR3 DNA reads TGTGCCAGCAGCCCCGGCGCGGGACAGGCAATTTATGGCTACACCTTC. This codes for CASSPGAGQAIYGYTF. Full variable domain (rest looked up from reference TRBV5-6 and TRBJ1-2): DAGVTQSPTHLIKTRGQQVTLRCSPKSGHDTVSWYQQALGQGPQFIFQYYEEEERQRGNFPDRFSGHQFPNYSSELNVNALLLGDSALYLCASSPGAGQAIYGYTFGSGTRLTVV.

In this sample, this clonotype turned up once. The rearrangement links TRBV6-1 to TRBJ2-7, with D unclear. This CDR3 region has 13 residues. V was pared by 5 bases and J by 3 bases, with 11 bases between. Germline V lookup: CDR1 MNHNS, CDR2 SASEGT. The CDR3 spells CASSTGPYYEQYF. For the CDR3, the DNA is TGTGCCAGCAGTACGGGCCCCTACTACGAGCAGTACTTC.

This chain uses TRBV10-1 with TRBJ2-7, with D perhaps assigned TRBD1 or TRBD2 (5 bases each). V lost 3 bases and J lost 3, with 9 bases in between. This CDR3 has 13 residues. The germline V gene encodes CDR1 WNHNN and CDR2 SYGVQD (reference sequence). This chain's CDR3 is CASSDRAGYEQYF. The CDR3 DNA sequence: TGCGCCAGCAGTGACAGGGCGGGCTACGAGCAGTACTTC.

The V call is TRBV18, the J call TRBJ2-7; D perhaps matches TRBD1 (6 bases). V lost 3 bases, J lost 1 base, and 13 bases lay in between. From germline, CDR1 is KGHSH and CDR2 LQKENI. The CDR3 covers 15 residues. CDR3 DNA: TGTGCCAGCTCACCGGCGAACAGGGCATCCTACGAGCAGTACTTC. It yields the protein CASSPANRASYEQYF.

This clonotype has only a few counts. The chain recombines TRBV24-1 with TRBJ2-1; D remains ambiguous. The CDR3 totals 13 residues. V was clipped by 5 bases and J by 8 bases, with 12 bases between them. Germline CDR1 and CDR2: KGHDR and SFDVKD. The CDR3 loop is CATSALDTDEQFF. The CDR3 DNA sequence: TGTGCCACCAGTGCCCTCGACACGGATGAGCAGTTCTTC.

The chain's CDR3 is CASSQAVEQFF. The DNA of the CDR3 is TGTGCCAGCAGCCAAGCGGTTGAGCAGTTCTTC. The chain employs TRBV14 and TRBJ2-1; D unresolved. V was clipped by 1 base and J by 9 bases, with 4 bases between them. Germline CDR1 is SGHDN and CDR2 is FVKESK. The CDR3 runs to 11 residues.

The chain combines TRBV5-1 with TRBJ2-1; 7 positions match TRBD1. With V trimmed by 2 bases and J by 2 bases, 4 bases remained unmatched. CDR1 and CDR2 from the germline V gene are SGHRS and YFSETQ. This CDR3 region has 15 residues. The CDR3 DNA follows: TGCGCCAGCAGCTTTAGGCAGGGGGCCTACAATGAGCAGTTCTTC. It yields the protein CASSFRQGAYNEQFF.

CDR3 sequence: CASSTSGARQPQHF. In DNA form, the CDR3 reads TGTGCCAGTAGTACGTCAGGGGCCCGGCAGCCCCAGCATTTT. This rearrangement joins TRBV19 to TRBJ1-5, with a possible D match to TRBD1 (6 bases). Deletions cut 4 bases from V and 7 bases from J, with 14 bases between. The germline CDR1 and CDR2 sequences are LNHDA and SQIVND (reference sequence). The CDR3 spans 14 residues.

In its sample, this clonotype was seen a few times. This chain connects TRBV6-2 or TRBV6-3 to TRBJ1-1, with D unclear. Germline-derived CDR1 and CDR2 are MNHEY and SVGEGT. Between the trimmed V and J ends, which lost 7 bases and 0 bases, there was a span of 9 bases. This CDR3 has 13 residues. The CDR3 here is CASTPRLNTEAFF. The DNA for the CDR3 is TGTGCCAGCACCCCCAGATTGAACACTGAAGCTTTCTTT.

J is TRBJ2-3 and V is TRBV20-1, with 14 bases fitting TRBD2. The CDR3 is 17 amino acids. Germline V lookup: CDR1 DFQATT, CDR2 SNEGSKA (reference sequence). V shed 6 bases and J 1 base; nucleotides not matched to a gene: 9. CDR3: CSAPGLAGVFGTDTQYF. The CDR3 nucleotides are TGCAGTGCCCCGGGACTAGCGGGAGTTTTTGGCACAGATACGCAGTATTTT.

This rearrangement joins TRBV30 to TRBJ2-2, with TRBD1 matching over 10 bases. This CDR3 has 15 residues. Trimming removed 0 bases from V and 8 bases from J; junction bases left unmatched: 6. The germline gives CDR1 GTSNPN, CDR2 SVGIG (reference sequence). The CDR3 region has the DNA TGTGCCTGGAGTGTACCTGGGACAGGGGCTGGGGAGCTGTTTTTT. Encoded protein: CAWSVPGTGAGELFF.

This sequence joins TRBV9 and TRBJ2-3; 8 bases align to TRBD2. The CDR3 is 15 amino acids. The V gene's germline CDR1 is SGDLS and CDR2 YYNGEE. Trimming cost V 4 bases and J 6 bases; bases outside gene matches: 10. Here the CDR3 DNA reads TGTGCCAGCAGCTTAGGGATAGCGGGACCCGATACGCAGTATTTT. Its translation: CASSLGIAGPDTQYF. Looking up the rest from reference TRBV9 and TRBJ2-3 gives the full variable domain: DSGVTQTPKHLITATGQRVTLRCSPRSGDLSVYWYQQSLDQGLQFLIQYYNGEERAKGNILERFSAQQFPDLHSELNLSSLELGDSALYFCASSLGIAGPDTQYFGPGTRLTVL.

This chain uses TRBV6-8 with TRBJ2-7; 11 bases map to TRBD2. This CDR3 comprises 18 residues. With 4 bases clipped from V and 2 bases from J, the junction kept 13 bases outside the gene matches. Germline lookup yields CDR1 MNHGY and CDR2 SAAAGT. The CDR3 sequence: CASSLTGAGTSGPYEQYF. DNA of the CDR3: TGTGCCAGCAGTTTGACAGGGGCCGGGACTAGCGGCCCCTACGAGCAGTACTTC.

The chain employs TRBV11-2 and TRBJ2-1, with D perhaps assigned TRBD1 or TRBD2 (5 bases each). V shed 6 bases and J shed 0 bases, with 12 bases lying between them. The CDR3 totals 15 residues. The V gene's germline CDR1 is SGHAT and CDR2 FQNNGV. In DNA, the CDR3 is TGTGCCAGCAGGTCCTGGGGGTCCTCCTACAATGAGCAGTTCTTC. Protein product: CASRSWGSSYNEQFF.

In its sample, this clonotype was seen once. The chain is built from TRBV28 and TRBJ2-7; the match to TRBD2 covers 11 bases. The junction had 6 bases not matched to a gene; V was cut back by 3 bases and J by 2 bases. The CDR3 spans 16 residues. The germline gives CDR1 MDHEN, CDR2 SYDVKM. The CDR3 DNA follows: TGTGCCAGCAGTTTGATGGCTAGCGGGGGGACCTACGAGCAGTACTTC. It translates to CASSLMASGGTYEQYF.

This clonotype was found a few times. This sequence joins TRBV7-2 and TRBJ1-2; D call uncertain. Trimming removed 4 bases at V and 0 bases at J, with 6 bases between. The CDR3 is 13 residues long. Germline V gene data show CDR1 as SGHTA and CDR2 as FQGNSA. Here the CDR3 DNA reads TGTGCCAGCAGCTATACCACTAACTATGGCTACACCTTC. This codes for CASSYTTNYGYTF.

Only a few counts were recorded for this clonotype. This chain joins TRBV6-1 and TRBJ2-3; D gene unclear. V was pared by 4 bases and J by 3 bases, with 11 bases between. Germline V lookup: CDR1 MNHNS, CDR2 SASEGT. CDR3 length equals 14 residues. The CDR3 region is CASSARPFTDTQYF. CDR3 DNA sequence: TGTGCCAGCAGTGCTCGGCCGTTTACAGATACGCAGTATTTT.

The V and J genes are TRBV28 and TRBJ2-3, with 11 bases that match TRBD1. The CDR3 contains 16 residues. From germline, CDR1 is MDHEN and CDR2 SYDVKM. V trimming: 4 bases; J trimming: 3 bases; junction bases outside the gene matches: 6. The DNA of the CDR3 is TGTGCCAGCAGTTCGCCGGGACAGGGGGAAACAGATACGCAGTATTTT. It encodes CASSSPGQGETDTQYF.

The V gene is TRBV5-1, the J gene TRBJ1-1; perhaps TRBD1 as D (5 bases). Trimming cost V 1 base and J 0 bases, with 13 bases left between them. The germline V gene has CDR1 SGHRS and CDR2 YFSETQ. The CDR3 has 16 amino acids. CDR3 residues: CASSLNTLGLNTEAFF. The DNA of the CDR3 is TGCGCCAGCAGCTTGAACACGCTGGGACTGAACACTGAAGCTTTCTTT.

The chain employs TRBV6-6 and TRBJ2-1, with TRBD2 identical over 13 bases. Trimming cost V 7 bases and J 6 bases; bases outside gene matches: 9. The CDR3 consists of 16 residues. Germline V gene lookup returns CDR1 MNHNY and CDR2 SVGAGI (reference sequence). The CDR3 loop reads CASTALLAGGSNEQFF. The CDR3 nucleotides are TGTGCCAGCACCGCCCTACTAGCGGGAGGGTCCAATGAGCAGTTCTTC.

The chain carries TRBV3-1 and TRBJ1-2; a weak D match, TRBD1 (6 bases). The CDR3 is 15 residues long. Germline CDR1 is LGHDT and CDR2 is YNNKEL (reference sequence). The V and J ends lost 4 bases and 0 bases respectively, with 12 bases between them. CDR3 in amino acids: CASSPGGIPNYGYTF. The DNA of the CDR3 is TGTGCCAGCAGCCCCGGGGGCATTCCTAACTATGGCTACACCTTC.

The rearrangement joins TRBV6-1 to TRBJ2-6; D uncertain. There are 15 residues in the CDR3. Germline assignment: CDR1 MNHNS and CDR2 SASEGT. Trimming left V 6 bases short and J 0 bases short, with 9 bases between. CDR3 sequence reads: CASSPGGSGANVLTF. CDR3 in DNA: TGTGCCAGCAGCCCCGGTGGCTCTGGGGCCAACGTCCTGACTTTC.

The chain is built from TRBV2 and TRBJ2-1; D unclear. This CDR3 has 12 residues. The germline gives CDR1 SNHLY, CDR2 FYNNEI. Trimming removed 6 bases from V and 7 bases from J, with 10 bases in between. The CDR3 nucleotides are TGTGCCAGCAGCCGTATTATGAATGAGCAGTTCTTC. Encoded protein: CASSRIMNEQFF.

This chain links TRBV27 with TRBJ2-3, with a tentative D call TRBD1 (5 bases). The CDR3 contains 15 residues. Germline V CDR1 and CDR2: MNHEY, SMNVEV (reference sequence). Trimming left V 3 bases short and J 6 bases short, with 16 bases between. CDR3 region: CASSLGRRRTDTQYF. The CDR3, as DNA: TGTGCCAGCAGTTTGGGGCGGAGAAGGACGGATACGCAGTATTTT.

The rearrangement uses TRBV28 and TRBJ2-7; D not resolved. In germline, CDR1 is MDHEN, CDR2 SYDVKM. Deletions cut 6 bases from V and 2 bases from J, with 17 bases between. This CDR3 region has 15 residues. The CDR3 region is CASSRETFRTYEQYF. The CDR3 DNA reads as TGTGCCAGCAGCCGAGAAACATTTAGGACCTACGAGCAGTACTTC.

This chain connects TRBV7-9 to TRBJ2-5, with D possibly being TRBD1 (5 bases). Between the trimmed V and J ends, which lost 5 bases and 0 bases, there was a span of 10 bases. CDR1 SEHNR and CDR2 FQNEAQ come from the germline V gene (reference sequence). The CDR3 consists of 14 residues. The CDR3 loop is CASSMSRDQETQYF. CDR3 DNA: TGTGCCAGCAGCATGAGCAGGGACCAAGAGACCCAGTACTTC.